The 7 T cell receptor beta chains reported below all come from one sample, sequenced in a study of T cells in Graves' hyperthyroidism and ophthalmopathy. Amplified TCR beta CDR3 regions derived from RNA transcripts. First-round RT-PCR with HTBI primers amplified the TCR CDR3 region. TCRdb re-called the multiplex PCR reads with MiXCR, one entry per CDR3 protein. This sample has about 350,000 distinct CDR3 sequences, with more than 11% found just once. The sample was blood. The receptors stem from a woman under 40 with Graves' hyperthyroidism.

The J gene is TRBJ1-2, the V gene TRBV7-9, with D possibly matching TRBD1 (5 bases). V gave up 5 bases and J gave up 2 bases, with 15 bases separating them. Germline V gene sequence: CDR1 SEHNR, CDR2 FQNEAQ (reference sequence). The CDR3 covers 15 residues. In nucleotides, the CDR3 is TGTGCCAGCAGCCATCCCGGGACTCTAAACTATGGCTACACCTTC. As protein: CASSHPGTLNYGYTF.

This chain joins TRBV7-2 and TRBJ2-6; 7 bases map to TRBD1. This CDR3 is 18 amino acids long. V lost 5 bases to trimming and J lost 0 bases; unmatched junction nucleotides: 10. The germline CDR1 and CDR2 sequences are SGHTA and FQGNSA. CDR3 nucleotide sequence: TGTGCCAGCAGCCCTAGAAGGGGGCCCCCCTCTGGGGCCAACGTCCTGACTTTC. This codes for CASSPRRGPPSGANVLTF.

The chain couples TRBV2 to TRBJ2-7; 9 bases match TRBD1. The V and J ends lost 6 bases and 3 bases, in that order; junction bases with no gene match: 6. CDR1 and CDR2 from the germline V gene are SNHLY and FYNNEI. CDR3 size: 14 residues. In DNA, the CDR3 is TGTGCCAGCAGCCGGGACAGGGCAGGCTACGAGCAGTACTTC. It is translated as CASSRDRAGYEQYF.

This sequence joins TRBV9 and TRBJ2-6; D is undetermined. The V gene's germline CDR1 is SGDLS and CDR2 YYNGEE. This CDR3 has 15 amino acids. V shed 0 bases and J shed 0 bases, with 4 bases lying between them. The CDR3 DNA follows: TGTGCCAGCAGCGTAGACGGCTCTGGGGCCAACGTCCTGACTTTC. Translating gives CASSVDGSGANVLTF.

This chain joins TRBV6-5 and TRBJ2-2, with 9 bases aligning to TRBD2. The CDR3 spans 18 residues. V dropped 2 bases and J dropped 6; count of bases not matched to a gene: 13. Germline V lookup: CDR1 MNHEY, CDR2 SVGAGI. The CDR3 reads CASSYGPSGIFDAGELFF. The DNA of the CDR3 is TGTGCCAGCAGTTACGGGCCTAGCGGGATTTTTGATGCCGGGGAGCTGTTTTTT.

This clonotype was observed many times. CDR3 residues: CASRSMAVSNQPQHF. CDR3 sequence (DNA): TGTGCCAGCAGGTCGATGGCAGTGAGCAATCAGCCCCAGCATTTT. V and J are TRBV6-1 and TRBJ1-5; D is uncertain. This CDR3 has 15 residues. V was shortened by 6 bases and J by 1 base, with 13 bases between the two germline ends. Germline assignment: CDR1 MNHNS and CDR2 SASEGT.

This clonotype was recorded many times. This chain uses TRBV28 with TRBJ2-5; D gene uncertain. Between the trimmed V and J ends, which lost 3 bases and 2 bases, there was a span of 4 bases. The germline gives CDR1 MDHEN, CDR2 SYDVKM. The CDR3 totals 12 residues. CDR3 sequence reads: CASSFEQETQYF. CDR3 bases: TGTGCCAGCAGTTTCGAGCAAGAGACCCAGTACTTC.